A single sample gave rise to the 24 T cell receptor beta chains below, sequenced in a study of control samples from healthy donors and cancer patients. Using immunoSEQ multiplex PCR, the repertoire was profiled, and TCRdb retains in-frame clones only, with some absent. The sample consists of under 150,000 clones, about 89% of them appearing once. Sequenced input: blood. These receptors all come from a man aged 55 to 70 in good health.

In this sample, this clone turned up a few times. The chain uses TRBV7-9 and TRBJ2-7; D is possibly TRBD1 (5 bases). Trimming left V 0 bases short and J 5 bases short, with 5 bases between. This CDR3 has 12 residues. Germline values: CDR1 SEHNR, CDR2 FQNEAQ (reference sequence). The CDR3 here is CASSLARDEQYF. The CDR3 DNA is TGTGCCAGCAGCTTAGCCAGGGACGAGCAGTACTTC.

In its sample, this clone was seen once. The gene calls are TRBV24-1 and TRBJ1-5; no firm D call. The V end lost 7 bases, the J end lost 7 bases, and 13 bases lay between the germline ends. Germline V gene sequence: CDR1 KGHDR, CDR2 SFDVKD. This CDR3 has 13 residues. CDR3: CATSSRGWQPQHF. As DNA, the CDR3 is TGTGCCACCAGCAGCCGGGGTTGGCAGCCCCAGCATTTT.

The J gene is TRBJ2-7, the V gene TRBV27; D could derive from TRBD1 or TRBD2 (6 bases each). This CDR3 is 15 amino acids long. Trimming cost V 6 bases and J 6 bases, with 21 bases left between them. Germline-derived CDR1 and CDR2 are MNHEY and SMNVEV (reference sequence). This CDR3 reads CASSSYREVNREQYF. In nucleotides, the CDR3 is TGTGCCAGCAGCTCCTACAGGGAGGTTAACCGCGAGCAGTACTTC.

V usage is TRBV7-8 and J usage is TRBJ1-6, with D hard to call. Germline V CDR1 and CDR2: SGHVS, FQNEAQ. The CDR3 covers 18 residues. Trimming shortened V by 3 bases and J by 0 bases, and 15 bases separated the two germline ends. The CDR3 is CASSFSTGSSSYNSPLHF. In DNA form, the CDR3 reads TGTGCCAGCAGCTTTTCGACGGGGAGCAGCTCCTATAATTCACCCCTCCACTTT.

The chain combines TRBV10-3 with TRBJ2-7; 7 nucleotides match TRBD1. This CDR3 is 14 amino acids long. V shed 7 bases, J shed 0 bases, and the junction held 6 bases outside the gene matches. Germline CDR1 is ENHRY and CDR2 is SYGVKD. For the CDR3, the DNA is TGTGCCATCATTCGCCGGGACAGCTCCTACGAGCAGTACTTC. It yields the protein CAIIRRDSSYEQYF.

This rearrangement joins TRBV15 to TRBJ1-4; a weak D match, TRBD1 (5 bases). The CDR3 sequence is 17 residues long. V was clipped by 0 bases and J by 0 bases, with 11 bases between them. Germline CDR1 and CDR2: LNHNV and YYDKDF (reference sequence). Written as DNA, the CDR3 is TGTGCCACCAGCAGAGAAACACAGGCCCCAACTAATGAAAAACTGTTTTTT. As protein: CATSRETQAPTNEKLFF.

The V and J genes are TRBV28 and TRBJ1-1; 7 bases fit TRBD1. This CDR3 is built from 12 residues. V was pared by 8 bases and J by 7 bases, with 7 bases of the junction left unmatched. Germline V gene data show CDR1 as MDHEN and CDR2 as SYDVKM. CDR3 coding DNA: TGTGCCAGCCACACAGGGGTTGGTGAAGCTTTCTTT. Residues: CASHTGVGEAFF. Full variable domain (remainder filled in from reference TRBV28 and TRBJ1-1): DVKVTQSSRYLVKRTGEKVFLECVQDMDHENMFWYRQDPGLGLRLIYFSYDVKMKEKGDIPEGYSVSREKKERFSLILESASTNQTSMYLCASHTGVGEAFFGQGTRLTVV.

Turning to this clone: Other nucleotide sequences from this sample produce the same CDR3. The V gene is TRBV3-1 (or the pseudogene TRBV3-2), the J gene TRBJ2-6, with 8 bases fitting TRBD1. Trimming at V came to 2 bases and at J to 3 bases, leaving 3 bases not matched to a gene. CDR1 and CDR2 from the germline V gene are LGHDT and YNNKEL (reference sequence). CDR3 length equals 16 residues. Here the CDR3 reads CASSQQGAGGANVLTF. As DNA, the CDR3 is TGTGCCAGCAGCCAACAGGGGGCGGGTGGGGCCAACGTCCTGACTTTC.

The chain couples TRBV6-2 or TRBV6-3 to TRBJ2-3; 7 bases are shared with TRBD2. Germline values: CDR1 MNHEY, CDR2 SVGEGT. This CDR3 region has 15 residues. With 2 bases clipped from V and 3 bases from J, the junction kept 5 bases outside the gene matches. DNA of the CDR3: TGTGCCAGCAGTTACGGGACGGGGGGAACAGATACGCAGTATTTT. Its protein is CASSYGTGGTDTQYF.

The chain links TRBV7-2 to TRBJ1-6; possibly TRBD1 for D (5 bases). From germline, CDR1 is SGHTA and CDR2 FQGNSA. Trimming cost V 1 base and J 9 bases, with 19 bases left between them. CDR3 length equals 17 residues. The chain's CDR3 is CASSLVSQGTVGSPLHF. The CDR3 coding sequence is TGTGCCAGCAGCTTAGTATCCCAGGGCACCGTGGGTTCACCCCTCCACTTT.

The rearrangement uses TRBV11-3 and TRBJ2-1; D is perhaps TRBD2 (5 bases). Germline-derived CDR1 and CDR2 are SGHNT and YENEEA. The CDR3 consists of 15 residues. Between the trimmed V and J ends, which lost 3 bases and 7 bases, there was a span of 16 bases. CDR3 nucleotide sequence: TGTGCCAGCAGCTTGGTTTCATCTAGCCGGAATGAGCAGTTCTTC. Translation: CASSLVSSSRNEQFF.

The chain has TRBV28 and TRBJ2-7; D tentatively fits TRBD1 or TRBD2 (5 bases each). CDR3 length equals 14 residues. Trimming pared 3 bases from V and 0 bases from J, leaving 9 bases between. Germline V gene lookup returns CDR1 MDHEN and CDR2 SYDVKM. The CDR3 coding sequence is TGTGCCAGCAGTTTCAGGGACCCCTCCTACGAGCAGTACTTC. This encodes CASSFRDPSYEQYF. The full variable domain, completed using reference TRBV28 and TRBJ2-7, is DVKVTQSSRYLVKRTGEKVFLECVQDMDHENMFWYRQDPGLGLRLIYFSYDVKMKEKGDIPEGYSVSREKKERFSLILESASTNQTSMYLCASSFRDPSYEQYFGPGTRLTVT.

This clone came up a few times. The CDR3 coding sequence is TGTGCCAGCAGTCTCCCGACAGGATCCACGGAGACCCAGTACTTC. It specifies CASSLPTGSTETQYF. This chain joins TRBV28 and TRBJ2-5; D possibly corresponds to TRBD1 (6 bases). Germline lookup yields CDR1 MDHEN and CDR2 SYDVKM. The length of the CDR3 is 15 residues. V dropped 5 bases and J dropped 5 bases, with 18 bases sitting between them.

The CDR3 here is CASSYSGVNTEAFF. CDR3 coding DNA: TGTGCCAGCAGTTACTCGGGGGTGAACACTGAAGCTTTCTTT. V gene TRBV6-5 combines with J gene TRBJ1-1; a possible D gene is TRBD1 (5 bases). The germline V gene encodes CDR1 MNHEY and CDR2 SVGAGI. The CDR3 extends over 14 amino acids. Trimming removed 0 bases from V and 0 bases from J, with 5 bases in between.

CDR3 protein: CASRPTEAGELFF. The CDR3 DNA is TGTGCCAGCAGGCCCACCGAGGCCGGGGAGCTGTTTTTT. This sequence joins TRBV2 and TRBJ2-2; no definite D call. This CDR3 is 13 amino acids long. The germline V gene encodes CDR1 SNHLY and CDR2 FYNNEI. Trimming removed 6 bases from V and 6 bases from J, with 11 bases in between.

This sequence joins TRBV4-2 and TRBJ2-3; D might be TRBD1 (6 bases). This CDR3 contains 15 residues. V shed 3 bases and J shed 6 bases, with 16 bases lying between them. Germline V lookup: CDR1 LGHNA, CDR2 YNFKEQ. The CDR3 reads CASSHRGQRGDTQYF. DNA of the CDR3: TGTGCCAGCAGCCACCGCGGACAGAGGGGCGATACGCAGTATTTT.

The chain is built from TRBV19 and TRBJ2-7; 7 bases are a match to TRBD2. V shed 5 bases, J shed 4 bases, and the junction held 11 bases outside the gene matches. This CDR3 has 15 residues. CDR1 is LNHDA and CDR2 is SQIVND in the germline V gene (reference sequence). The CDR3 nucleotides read TGTGCCAGTAGTCCCGACCCGGGGAGGGCATACGAGCAGTACTTC. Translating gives CASSPDPGRAYEQYF.

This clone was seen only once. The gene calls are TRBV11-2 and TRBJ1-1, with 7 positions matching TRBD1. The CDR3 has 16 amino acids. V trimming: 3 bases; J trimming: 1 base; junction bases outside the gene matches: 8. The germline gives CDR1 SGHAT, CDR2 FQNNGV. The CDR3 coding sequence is TGTGCCAGCAGCTTGCAGGGGGTGTCGGGGAACACTGAAGCTTTCTTT. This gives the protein CASSLQGVSGNTEAFF.

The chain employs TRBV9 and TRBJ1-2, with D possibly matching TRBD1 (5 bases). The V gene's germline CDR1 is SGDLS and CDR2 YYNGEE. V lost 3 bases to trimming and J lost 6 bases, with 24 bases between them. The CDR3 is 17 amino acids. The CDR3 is CASSARREGNSKDGYTF. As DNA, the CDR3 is TGTGCCAGCAGCGCAAGAAGGGAGGGGAACAGTAAGGATGGCTACACCTTC.

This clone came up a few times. The CDR3 nucleotides are TGCGCCAGCAGCCCCGGACAGGGGCCCTATGGCTACACCTTC. This encodes CASSPGQGPYGYTF. This chain uses TRBV10-1 with TRBJ1-2; 9 bases align to TRBD1. This CDR3 comprises 14 residues. The ends lost 6 bases at V and 4 bases at J; junction bases unmatched: 6. From germline, CDR1 is WNHNN and CDR2 SYGVQD (reference sequence).

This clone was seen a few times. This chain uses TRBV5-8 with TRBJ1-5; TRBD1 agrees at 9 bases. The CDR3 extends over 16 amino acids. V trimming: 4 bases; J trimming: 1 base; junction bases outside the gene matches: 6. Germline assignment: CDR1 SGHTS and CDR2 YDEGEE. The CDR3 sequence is CASSILQGASNQPQHF. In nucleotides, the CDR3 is TGTGCCAGCAGCATATTACAGGGGGCAAGCAATCAGCCCCAGCATTTT.

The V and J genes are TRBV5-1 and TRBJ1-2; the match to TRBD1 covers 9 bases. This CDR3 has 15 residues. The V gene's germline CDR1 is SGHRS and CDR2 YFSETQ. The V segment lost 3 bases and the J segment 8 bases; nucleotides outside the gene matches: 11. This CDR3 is CASSSWTGQGSGYTF. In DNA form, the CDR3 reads TGCGCCAGCAGCTCCTGGACGGGACAGGGTAGCGGCTACACCTTC.

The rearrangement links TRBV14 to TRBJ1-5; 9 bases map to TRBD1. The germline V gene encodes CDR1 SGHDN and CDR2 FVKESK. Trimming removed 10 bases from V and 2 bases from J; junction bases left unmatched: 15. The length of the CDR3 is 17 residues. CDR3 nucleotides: TGTGCCATAAAGGGTAGGGACAGGGAGGGCTGCAATCAGCCCCAGCATTTT. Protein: CAIKGRDREGCNQPQHF.

The chain's CDR3 is CASSLQGSTDTQYF. The CDR3 nucleotides are TGTGCCAGCAGCTTACAGGGTAGCACAGATACGCAGTATTTT. The V gene is TRBV7-9, the J gene TRBJ2-3, with a tentative D call TRBD1 (5 bases). The V end was cut by 2 bases, the J end by 0 bases, with 6 bases between. The CDR3 has 14 amino acids. CDR1 is SEHNR and CDR2 is FQNEAQ in the germline V gene (reference sequence).